Listed below are T cell receptor beta chains from one sample, sequenced in a study of identical twins. One entry per CDR3 protein, called by TCRdb with MiXCR from the 5' RACE reads. The data show some 1,600,000 distinct CDR3 sequences, around a third seen once. The sequencing sample was made of cord blood. Receptor source: a newborn girl in good health. Both conserved end residues are part of each CDR3. Each record gives: V gene, clone size, D gene, J gene, CDR3 protein, CDR3 DNA. The D gene is left open where the match is weak. Only part of the rows carry a size: once, few, many, or a class if the clone is expanded.

v_gene: TRBV9; abundance: -; d_gene: -; j_gene: TRBJ2-5; CDR3aa: CASSIAGLTYNEQYF; CDR3nt: TGTGCCAGCAGCATCGCAGGGTTGACCTACAATGAGCAGTACTTC
v_gene: TRBV6-5; abundance: -; d_gene: -; j_gene: TRBJ2-1; CDR3aa: CASSISGYNEQFF; CDR3nt: TGTGCCAGCAGTATATCAGGCTACAATGAGCAGTTCTTC
v_gene: TRBV5-1; abundance: few; d_gene: -; j_gene: TRBJ1-4; CDR3aa: CASSLGGARNEKLFF; CDR3nt: TGCGCCAGCAGCTTGGGCGGAGCTCGGAATGAAAAACTGTTTTTT
v_gene: TRBV10-3; abundance: -; d_gene: TRBD1; j_gene: TRBJ2-5; CDR3aa: CAASQTGGQETQYF; CDR3nt: TGTGCCGCCAGCCAAACAGGGGGCCAAGAGACCCAGTACTTC
v_gene: TRBV4-1; abundance: few; d_gene: TRBD2; j_gene: TRBJ2-3; CDR3aa: CASSEGLPPRLSTDTQYF; CDR3nt: TGCGCCAGCAGCGAGGGACTACCGCCCCGCCTTAGCACAGATACGCAGTATTTT
v_gene: TRBV28; abundance: -; d_gene: TRBD1; j_gene: TRBJ1-2; CDR3aa: CASREDRDYGYTF; CDR3nt: TGTGCCAGCAGAGAAGACAGGGACTATGGCTACACCTTC
v_gene: TRBV5-1; abundance: -; d_gene: -; j_gene: TRBJ1-5; CDR3aa: CASSLAGTNQPQHF; CDR3nt: TGTGCCAGCAGTTTAGCCGGCACAAATCAGCCCCAGCATTTT
v_gene: TRBV5-4; abundance: few; d_gene: -; j_gene: TRBJ2-6; CDR3aa: CASSTQVPGANVLTF; CDR3nt: TGTGCCAGCAGCACTCAGGTCCCCGGGGCCAACGTCCTGACTTTC
v_gene: TRBV9; abundance: -; d_gene: -; j_gene: TRBJ1-2; CDR3aa: CASSPGVFDYTF; CDR3nt: TGTGCCAGCAGCCCCGGGGTTTTTGACTACACCTTC
v_gene: TRBV12-3/TRBV12-4; abundance: -; d_gene: TRBD2; j_gene: TRBJ2-1; CDR3aa: CASSLGVLAGDNEQFF; CDR3nt: TGTGCCAGCAGTTTAGGCGTGCTAGCGGGTGACAATGAGCAGTTCTTC
v_gene: TRBV5-1; abundance: few; d_gene: -; j_gene: TRBJ1-2; CDR3aa: CASSLARSRHNYGYTF; CDR3nt: TGCGCCAGCAGCTTGGCCAGGAGTCGACATAACTATGGCTACACCTTC
v_gene: TRBV7-9; abundance: few; d_gene: -; j_gene: TRBJ1-2; CDR3aa: CASSRDGQSGYTF; CDR3nt: TGTGCCAGCAGCCGCGATGGACAATCTGGCTACACCTTC
v_gene: TRBV6-5; abundance: -; d_gene: TRBD2; j_gene: TRBJ2-7; CDR3aa: CASSSPRSGATYEQYF; CDR3nt: TGTGCCAGCAGTTCCCCTCGTAGCGGGGCTACCTACGAGCAGTACTTC
v_gene: TRBV2; abundance: -; d_gene: TRBD2; j_gene: TRBJ2-5; CDR3aa: CASSGGAETQYF; CDR3nt: TGTGCCAGTAGCGGGGGGGCAGAGACCCAGTACTTC
v_gene: TRBV29-1; abundance: -; d_gene: TRBD2; j_gene: TRBJ2-7; CDR3aa: CSGLAANYNEQYF; CDR3nt: TGCAGCGGGCTAGCGGCCAATTACAATGAGCAGTACTTC
v_gene: TRBV7-2; abundance: few; d_gene: -; j_gene: TRBJ2-3; CDR3aa: CASSLRGGYGSDTQYF; CDR3nt: TGTGCCAGCAGCTTGCGAGGAGGTTATGGCTCAGATACGCAGTATTTT
v_gene: TRBV7-8; abundance: -; d_gene: -; j_gene: TRBJ2-1; CDR3aa: CASSSGRESWRYNEQFF; CDR3nt: TGTGCCAGCAGCTCTGGTCGTGAGTCGTGGCGGTACAATGAGCAGTTCTTC
v_gene: TRBV4-1; abundance: -; d_gene: TRBD2; j_gene: TRBJ2-7; CDR3aa: CASSQIGLAGYEQYF; CDR3nt: TGCGCCAGTAGCCAGATAGGACTAGCGGGCTACGAGCAGTACTTC
v_gene: TRBV27; abundance: -; d_gene: -; j_gene: TRBJ2-7; CDR3aa: CASSLMWSSYEQYF; CDR3nt: TGTGCCAGCAGTTTAATGTGGAGCTCCTACGAGCAGTACTTC
v_gene: TRBV9; abundance: -; d_gene: TRBD1; j_gene: TRBJ2-3; CDR3aa: CASSLDRENTDTQYF; CDR3nt: TGTGCCAGCAGCTTGGACAGGGAGAACACAGATACGCAGTATTTT
v_gene: TRBV6-2/TRBV6-3; abundance: -; d_gene: TRBD2; j_gene: TRBJ2-7; CDR3aa: CASSYRTSPTYEQYF; CDR3nt: TGTGCCAGCAGTTACCGGACTAGCCCTACCTACGAGCAGTACTTC
v_gene: TRBV6-5; abundance: -; d_gene: TRBD2; j_gene: TRBJ2-7; CDR3aa: CASSYRTSGGIYEQYF; CDR3nt: TGTGCCAGCAGTTATCGGACTAGCGGGGGGATTTACGAGCAGTACTTC
v_gene: TRBV20-1; abundance: -; d_gene: -; j_gene: TRBJ2-1; CDR3aa: CSAITTRTNEQFF; CDR3nt: TGCAGTGCTATAACGACTAGAACCAATGAGCAGTTCTTC
v_gene: TRBV28; abundance: few; d_gene: TRBD1; j_gene: TRBJ2-3; CDR3aa: CASDDRTGVLTDTQYF; CDR3nt: TGTGCCAGCGACGACCGGACAGGGGTCCTCACAGATACGCAGTATTTT
v_gene: TRBV29-1; abundance: many; d_gene: TRBD1; j_gene: TRBJ2-7; CDR3aa: CSVLQGAYEQYF; CDR3nt: TGCAGTGTTTTACAGGGGGCCTACGAGCAGTACTTC
v_gene: TRBV6-1; abundance: -; d_gene: TRBD2; j_gene: TRBJ2-7; CDR3aa: CASRATSGSLFPPYEQYF; CDR3nt: TGTGCCAGCAGGGCGACTAGCGGGAGTCTTTTCCCTCCCTACGAGCAGTACTTC
v_gene: TRBV4-2; abundance: -; d_gene: -; j_gene: TRBJ2-2; CDR3aa: CASSLYPSTWGGENTGELFF; CDR3nt: TGTGCCAGCAGCCTATACCCTTCGACGTGGGGGGGCGAGAACACCGGGGAGCTGTTTTTT
v_gene: TRBV7-9; abundance: -; d_gene: -; j_gene: TRBJ1-2; CDR3aa: CASSPDNGFGDVSYGYTF; CDR3nt: TGTGCCAGCAGCCCCGATAACGGATTCGGGGATGTTAGCTATGGCTACACCTTC
v_gene: TRBV27; abundance: -; d_gene: -; j_gene: TRBJ2-7; CDR3aa: CASSFIGGGEEQYF; CDR3nt: TGTGCCAGCAGTTTTATCGGTGGGGGCGAGGAGCAGTACTTC
v_gene: TRBV3-1; abundance: few; d_gene: TRBD1; j_gene: TRBJ2-3; CDR3aa: CASSLGQGIYTQYF; CDR3nt: TGTGCCAGCAGCCTGGGACAGGGGATATATACGCAGTATTTT
v_gene: TRBV3-1; abundance: -; d_gene: TRBD1; j_gene: TRBJ1-2; CDR3aa: CASSHLQGNYGYTF; CDR3nt: TGTGCCAGCAGCCATCTACAGGGGAACTATGGCTACACCTTC
v_gene: TRBV29-1; abundance: -; d_gene: TRBD1; j_gene: TRBJ1-1; CDR3aa: CSGTGGRGEAFF; CDR3nt: TGCAGCGGGACAGGGGGCAGGGGTGAAGCTTTCTTT
v_gene: TRBV10-3; abundance: -; d_gene: -; j_gene: TRBJ1-1; CDR3aa: CAISESQKAFF; CDR3nt: TGTGCCATCAGTGAGTCACAGAAAGCTTTCTTT
v_gene: TRBV7-2; abundance: -; d_gene: -; j_gene: TRBJ1-3; CDR3aa: CASSLEADAGNTIYF; CDR3nt: TGTGCCAGCAGCTTAGAGGCTGATGCGGGAAACACCATATATTTT
v_gene: TRBV20-1; abundance: -; d_gene: -; j_gene: TRBJ2-3; CDR3aa: CSAGKYASLSTDTQYF; CDR3nt: TGCAGTGCTGGAAAGTACGCATCGCTAAGCACAGATACGCAGTATTTT
v_gene: TRBV10-3; abundance: -; d_gene: TRBD2; j_gene: TRBJ2-1; CDR3aa: CAVSGTSENNEQFF; CDR3nt: TGTGCCGTTTCCGGGACTAGCGAAAACAATGAGCAGTTCTTC
v_gene: TRBV5-5; abundance: once; d_gene: TRBD2; j_gene: TRBJ2-3; CDR3aa: CASSVGGGASTDTQYF; CDR3nt: TGTGCCAGCAGCGTAGGCGGGGGGGCCAGCACAGATACGCAGTATTTT
v_gene: TRBV7-2; abundance: many; d_gene: -; j_gene: TRBJ2-3; CDR3aa: CASSLVFRTRGPDTQYF; CDR3nt: TGTGCCAGCAGCTTAGTTTTTAGGACCAGAGGGCCAGATACGCAGTATTTT